The 26 T cell receptor beta chains below all came from one sample that was sequenced in a study of OX40 agonist ivuxolimab in advanced cancers. TCRdb's copy holds only in-frame clones and misses some; the assay was immunoSEQ multiplex PCR. The table includes almost 85,000 clones, 89% detected once. This specimen consisted of CD4+ or CD8+ T cells sorted from blood, obtained in a trial of the OX40 agonist ivuxolimab. The receptors stem from an adult with an advanced solid tumor such as melanoma, head and neck, liver or kidney cancer.

The V and J genes are TRBV11-2 and TRBJ1-3; 7 bases align to TRBD1. J lost 0 bases, V lost 5 bases, and 7 bases had no gene match. This CDR3 is built from 16 residues. Per the germline V gene, CDR1 is SGHAT and CDR2 is FQNNGV. CDR3 nucleotide sequence: TGTGCCAGCAGCCACACTGGGACAGCCTCTGGAAACACCATATATTTT. As protein: CASSHTGTASGNTIYF.

The V call is TRBV28, the J call TRBJ2-7, with 12 bases that match TRBD1. V was pared by 2 bases and J by 6 bases, with 5 bases of the junction left unmatched. This CDR3 spans 15 amino acids. Germline CDR1 is MDHEN and CDR2 is SYDVKM. CDR3 residues: CASSLPGTGGSEQYF. The DNA for the CDR3 is TGTGCCAGCAGTTTACCCGGGACAGGGGGCAGCGAGCAGTACTTC.

This clone has more than one count but fewer than ten. CDR3: CASSTFRGHGYTF. CDR3 DNA sequence: TGCGCCAGCAGTACATTCAGGGGGCATGGCTACACCTTC. V usage is TRBV23-1 and J usage is TRBJ1-2, with 8 bases identical to TRBD1. TRBV23-1 is treated as an ORF (open reading frame) with a function not yet certain. Trimming took 5 bases from V and 6 from J; bases not matched to a gene: 5. This CDR3 is 13 amino acids long.

The chain is built from TRBV19 and TRBJ1-2; D unclear. Trimming pared 1 base from V and 4 bases from J, leaving 16 bases between. CDR1 and CDR2 (germline): LNHDA, SQIVND (reference sequence). The CDR3 length is 16 residues. CDR3 residues: CASSIVNGATRYGYTF. The CDR3 bases are TGTGCCAGTAGTATAGTAAACGGAGCCACCCGCTATGGCTACACCTTC.

The gene calls are TRBV4-3 and TRBJ1-2; 9 nucleotides agree with TRBD1. J was trimmed by 3 bases and V by 1 base; bases with no gene match: 6. From germline, CDR1 is LGHNA and CDR2 YSLEER. This CDR3 is built from 16 residues. The CDR3 reads CASSQAPGQGDYGYTF. Here the CDR3 DNA reads TGCGCCAGCAGCCAAGCACCGGGACAGGGAGACTATGGCTACACCTTC.

The chain recombines TRBV6-5 with TRBJ2-1; D call uncertain. V was shortened by 2 bases and J by 7 bases, with 12 bases between the two germline ends. Germline loops: CDR1 MNHEY, CDR2 SVGAGI. The CDR3 loop spans 14 amino acids. CDR3: CASSYVPSGNEQFF. The CDR3 DNA sequence: TGTGCCAGCAGTTACGTCCCTAGTGGGAATGAGCAGTTCTTC.

This clone appeared a few times. CDR3 nucleotide sequence: TGTGCCAGCAGCTTCCAAGAGAACACTGAAGCTTTCTTT. This codes for CASSFQENTEAFF. This chain connects TRBV11-2 to TRBJ1-1; no reliable D call. Germline V gene lookup returns CDR1 SGHAT and CDR2 FQNNGV. Between the trimmed V and J ends, which lost 3 bases and 1 base, there was a span of 6 bases. The CDR3 totals 13 residues.

The genes are TRBV10-3 and TRBJ2-7, with 8 bases matching TRBD1. V gave up 4 bases and J gave up 2 bases; unmatched junction bases: 10. CDR1 and CDR2 (germline): ENHRY, SYGVKD. The CDR3 totals 16 residues. The CDR3 bases are TGTGCCATCAGTGCACTCAGGGGGCGCTTGCCCTACGAGCAGTACTTC. It specifies CAISALRGRLPYEQYF.

The V call is TRBV2, the J call TRBJ2-3, with 9 bases aligning to TRBD1. CDR1 SNHLY and CDR2 FYNNEI come from the germline V gene. This CDR3 spans 17 amino acids. Germline trimming cut 1 base from V and 1 base from J; bases unmatched to any gene: 6. In DNA form, the CDR3 reads TGTGCCAGCAGTGAAGACGGTACAGGGGGCGGCACAGATACGCAGTATTTT. Amino acids: CASSEDGTGGGTDTQYF.

The chain uses TRBV5-6 and TRBJ1-5, with D unresolved. V shed 1 base and J shed 1 base, with 9 bases lying between them. Germline lookup yields CDR1 SGHDT and CDR2 YYEEEE. The CDR3 extends over 15 amino acids. The CDR3 region has the DNA TGTGCCAGCAGCTTGTGGGGTGTGAGCAATCAGCCCCAGCATTTT. This codes for CASSLWGVSNQPQHF.

This chain connects TRBV5-1 to TRBJ2-3; TRBD2 might be the D (6 bases). Trimming left V 1 base short and J 5 bases short, with 11 bases between. Germline CDR1 reads SGHRS; CDR2 reads YFSETQ. The CDR3 length is 14 residues. The CDR3 protein is CASSLSRREDTQYF. CDR3 bases: TGCGCCAGCAGCTTGTCGAGGAGGGAAGATACGCAGTATTTT.

In this sample, this clone turned up once. The chain carries TRBV5-1 and TRBJ2-7; TRBD1 matches at 10 bases. V trimming: 4 bases; J trimming: 4 bases; junction bases outside the gene matches: 8. Germline values: CDR1 SGHRS, CDR2 YFSETQ. There are 15 residues in the CDR3. The CDR3 bases are TGCGCCAGCAGCCCAGGTCCGGGACAGGGGTACGAGCAGTACGTC. It is translated as CASSPGPGQGYEQYV.

This clone was detected only once. The chain is built from TRBV5-1 and TRBJ2-2; possibly TRBD1 for D (5 bases). The CDR3 length is 14 residues. Trimming cost V 6 bases and J 5 bases, with 14 bases left between them. Germline V CDR1 and CDR2: SGHRS, YFSETQ. The CDR3 DNA is TGCGCCAGCAAAGGAGAAGGGGTTACCGGGGAGCTGTTTTTT. Amino acid sequence: CASKGEGVTGELFF.

J is TRBJ2-6 and V is TRBV6-6, with D hard to call. Per germline, CDR1 MNHNY and CDR2 SVGAGI (reference sequence). V lost 2 bases to trimming and J lost 3 bases, with 5 bases between them. The CDR3 spans 14 residues. The CDR3 spells CASSYRVGANVLTF. CDR3 nucleotide sequence: TGTGCCAGCAGTTACAGGGTTGGGGCCAACGTCCTGACTTTC.

In its sample, this clone was seen a few times. This chain connects TRBV7-8 to TRBJ1-1; 8 bases agree with TRBD1. V trimming: 6 bases; J trimming: 1 base; junction bases outside the gene matches: 7. The CDR3 is 15 residues long. Looked up from germline, CDR1 is SGHVS and CDR2 is FQNEAQ. The DNA for the CDR3 is TGTGCCAGCAGGGGACAGGCTATAGAGAACACTGAAGCTTTCTTT. This codes for CASRGQAIENTEAFF.

This clone showed up just once. The rearrangement joins TRBV6-6 to TRBJ1-2; 8 positions match TRBD1. The V gene's germline CDR1 is MNHNY and CDR2 SVGAGI (reference sequence). The CDR3 runs to 12 residues. The V segment lost 6 bases and the J segment 3 bases; nucleotides outside the gene matches: 0. Here the CDR3 DNA reads TGTGCCAGCAGGACAGGGGACTATGGCTACACCTTC. This sequence encodes CASRTGDYGYTF.

The J gene is TRBJ1-3, the V gene TRBV29-1; D is unresolved. In germline, CDR1 is SQVTM, CDR2 ANQGSEA. V lost 7 bases to trimming and J lost 3 bases, with 13 bases between them. The CDR3 is 13 residues long. The CDR3 loop reads CSASDQLGNTIYF. For the CDR3, the DNA is TGCAGCGCTTCAGACCAGCTTGGAAACACCATATATTTT.

V gene TRBV6-5 combines with J gene TRBJ1-1; TRBD1 agrees at 7 bases. Unmatched junction bases numbered 9, after V lost 6 bases and J lost 11 bases. The CDR3 runs to 12 residues. Germline V lookup: CDR1 MNHEY, CDR2 SVGAGI. CDR3 bases: TGTGCCAGCAGCAAGGGACAGTTAGGTGCTTTCTTT. Translation: CASSKGQLGAFF.

The chain has TRBV28 and TRBJ1-5, with TRBD1 matching over 7 bases. The CDR3 contains 15 residues. CDR1 and CDR2 from the germline V gene are MDHEN and SYDVKM. V dropped 6 bases and J dropped 5; count of bases not matched to a gene: 10. The CDR3, as DNA: TGTGCCAGCAGCCGCCTTCGGACAGGAGATCAGCCCCAGCATTTT. It encodes CASSRLRTGDQPQHF.

This CDR3 is CASSHFVLSDGRETQYF. CDR3 DNA: TGTGCCAGCAGCCACTTTGTACTCTCGGACGGGAGGGAGACCCAGTACTTC. The chain is built from TRBV5-6 and TRBJ2-5, with 7 bases lining up with TRBD2. CDR3 length equals 17 residues. V shed 4 bases, J shed 5 bases, and the junction held 17 bases outside the gene matches. Germline V gives CDR1 SGHDT, CDR2 YYEEEE.

The V and J genes are TRBV9 and TRBJ1-6, with a tentative D call TRBD1 (5 bases). Germline CDR1 is SGDLS and CDR2 is YYNGEE. The CDR3 extends over 15 amino acids. The V gene lost 3 bases and the J gene lost 2 bases, with 9 bases spanning the gap. As DNA, the CDR3 is TGTGCCAGCAGCGAAACGGACACCTATAATTCACCCCTCCACTTT. This translates into CASSETDTYNSPLHF.

The chain recombines TRBV5-1 with TRBJ1-2; a weak D match, TRBD1 (5 bases). V was pared by 1 base and J by 7 bases, with 14 bases between. The CDR3 has 14 amino acids. Germline V gives CDR1 SGHRS, CDR2 YFSETQ. The CDR3 here is CASSLYSRESGYTF. The CDR3 DNA is TGCGCCAGCAGCTTGTACTCCAGGGAGAGTGGCTACACCTTC.

The gene calls are TRBV7-3 and TRBJ2-1; TRBD1 is a possible D gene (5 bases). The CDR3 has 15 residues. CDR1 is SGHTA and CDR2 is FQGTGA in the germline V gene. Trimming removed 2 bases at V and 2 bases at J, with 10 bases between. For the CDR3, the DNA is TGTGCCAGCAGCTTATCAGGGTCCGCCTACAATGAGCAGTTCTTC. Amino acids: CASSLSGSAYNEQFF.

This rearrangement joins TRBV15 to TRBJ1-5; 9 positions match TRBD1. This CDR3 region has 15 residues. Looked up from germline, CDR1 is LNHNV and CDR2 is YYDKDF (reference sequence). With 6 bases clipped from V and 6 bases from J, the junction kept 9 bases outside the gene matches. The CDR3 loop is CATSLRQGGSQPQHF. In nucleotides, the CDR3 is TGTGCCACCAGTCTGCGACAGGGGGGAAGTCAGCCCCAGCATTTT.

This clone occurred once. CDR3 amino acids: CASSKGGGGDYNEQFF. CDR3 DNA: TGTGCCAGCAGTAAAGGGGGAGGAGGGGACTACAATGAGCAGTTCTTC. This sequence joins TRBV9 and TRBJ2-1; possibly TRBD1 or TRBD2 for D (6 bases each). V lost 5 bases and J 3 bases, leaving 18 bases between the germline ends. The CDR3 covers 16 residues. Germline V gene data show CDR1 as SGDLS and CDR2 as YYNGEE.

In the case of this clone: Other DNA sequences from this sample encode an identical CDR3 as well. The rearrangement joins TRBV18 to TRBJ2-1; 15 bases are shared with TRBD2. Germline loops: CDR1 KGHSH, CDR2 LQKENI. The CDR3 contains 15 residues. The V segment lost 6 bases and the J segment 10 bases; nucleotides outside the gene matches: 7. The CDR3 protein is CASSPGLAGGNEQFF. CDR3 nucleotides: TGTGCCAGCTCTCCGGGACTAGCGGGAGGCAACGAGCAGTTCTTC.